The clone carrying this T cell receptor (beta chain) was picked up a small number of times. This specimen comes from a study of T cell changes during pregnancy in multiple sclerosis. This table comes from immunoSEQ multiplex PCR, and its TCRdb copy is limited to in-frame clones, with some not included. The table includes approximately 88,000 clones, around 94% detected once. Germline-derived CDR1 and CDR2 are LNHDA and SQIVND (reference sequence). The CDR3 is 15 residues long. Between the trimmed V and J ends, which lost 6 bases and 2 bases, there was a span of 14 bases. Sequencing was performed on peripheral blood, taken in the third trimester of pregnancy. The V call is TRBV19, the J call TRBJ1-5; D not certain. The receptor was derived from a female donor with multiple sclerosis, enrolled in a pregnancy study. CDR3 sequence (DNA): TGTGCCAGTAGGCCCGGTTTCGGGGGCAATCAGCCCCAGCATTTT. Protein product: CASRPGFGGNQPQHF.